This T cell receptor (beta chain) appears in the sequencing data of a study of blood T cell repertoires in COVID-19. Study-level information: Spain, Italy and the United States supplied samples that represented acute and convalescent COVID-19.

Germline V gene sequence: CDR1 PRHDT, CDR2 FYEKMQ (reference sequence). The CDR3 loop spans 17 amino acids. V lost 2 bases, J lost 5 bases, and 10 bases stayed unmatched. Under the authors' procedure: It was from reference gene primer amplification that nucleated cell counts were estimated. Profiled with immunoSEQ multiplex PCR; TCRdb holds only in-frame clones, not every one. The DNA gave D and trimming, while V, J and clone size come from that table. The sample consists of hundreds of thousands of clones, 75% to 90% of them appearing once. The study recruited people aged roughly 18 to 89 years across 24 US areas. Participant-given clinical history determined each cohort assignment.

The TCR originated in an older woman who had recovered from COVID-19. Sequenced input: PBMCs or T cells enriched from blood (not recorded which). This chain uses TRBV13 with TRBJ2-1; 9 bases fit TRBD2. The CDR3 DNA sequence: TGTGCCAGCAGCTTATGGCGGGGGGGCGTTTTGGACAATGAGCAGTTCTTC. Its protein is CASSLWRGGVLDNEQFF.